Listed below are T cell receptor beta chains from one sample, sequenced in a study of sequential checkpoint blockade in melanoma. Method: immunoSEQ multiplex PCR; TCRdb's copy keeps in-frame clones and lacks some. Here the sample spans 15,000 to 25,000 clones, roughly four fifths being singletons. The sequencing used CD8+ T cells sorted from blood (inferred from file names), collected from a patient given nivolumab and ipilimumab in sequence. Receptor source: a human donor with melanoma. Both conserved end residues are part of each CDR3. D genes are given only for firm matches. Clone size, where shown, is once, few, many, or a class for clones that have expanded.

CDR3,DNA,J,D,size,V
CASSLSKGATEAFF,TGTGCCAGCAGCTTAAGTAAAGGGGCCACTGAAGCTTTCTTT,TRBJ1-1,-,-,TRBV7-6
CASSLNSNQPQHF,TGTGCCAGCAGTTTAAATAGCAATCAGCCCCAGCATTTT,TRBJ1-5,-,-,TRBV6-5
CASSLSRTYEQYF,TGTGCCAGCAGTTTATCCAGGACCTACGAGCAGTACTTC,TRBJ2-7,-,-,TRBV27
CASSLDRASNQPQHF,TGTGCCAGCAGCTTGGACAGGGCTAGCAATCAGCCCCAGCATTTT,TRBJ1-5,-,once,TRBV5-6
CASRGPGAAQPQHF,TGTGCCAGCAGGGGTCCAGGGGCGGCTCAGCCCCAGCATTTT,TRBJ1-5,-,-,TRBV7-9
CARSLDRGEGNQPQHF,TGTGCCAGAAGCCTTGACAGGGGAGAGGGCAATCAGCCCCAGCATTTT,TRBJ1-5,TRBD1,-,TRBV5-3
CASSLSDSNNEQFF,TGTGCCAGCAGCTTAAGTGACAGTAACAATGAGCAGTTCTTC,TRBJ2-1,-,-,TRBV7-6
CASSEAFWTDYEQYF,TGTGCCAGCAGTGAAGCTTTTTGGACAGACTACGAGCAGTACTTC,TRBJ2-7,-,-,TRBV6-1
CSERQAMNTEAFF,TGCAGCGAACGACAGGCCATGAACACTGAAGCTTTCTTT,TRBJ1-1,-,-,TRBV29-1
CASSLSQGYEQYF,TGTGCCAGCAGCTTATCTCAGGGCTACGAGCAGTACTTC,TRBJ2-7,-,-,TRBV11-1
CAIRVDRPYGYTF,TGTGCCATCAGAGTAGACAGACCCTATGGCTACACCTTC,TRBJ1-2,-,-,TRBV10-3
CASSQDLGSPYNSPLHF,TGCGCCAGCAGCCAAGATTTAGGGAGCCCCTATAATTCACCCCTCCACTTT,TRBJ1-6,-,-,TRBV4-3
CASSLPLDRDPWGELFF,TGTGCCAGCAGCTTACCCCTCGACAGGGACCCTTGGGGGGAGCTGTTTTTT,TRBJ2-2,TRBD1,-,TRBV7-9
CASEEPGQGGAGELFF,TGTGCCAGTGAGGAACCGGGACAGGGGGGGGCCGGGGAGCTGTTTTTT,TRBJ2-2,TRBD1,-,TRBV6-6
CASSLSPSGGAGTGELFF,TGTGCCAGCAGCTTATCCCCAAGCGGGGGGGCCGGTACCGGGGAGCTGTTTTTT,TRBJ2-2,TRBD2,-,TRBV7-3
CASSDSSLRDFYNEQFF,TGTGCCAGCAGTGACTCTTCCCTCAGGGATTTCTACAATGAGCAGTTCTTC,TRBJ2-1,-,-,TRBV2
CASGKTVINTEAFF,TGTGCCAGCGGAAAGACAGTGATTAACACTGAAGCTTTCTTT,TRBJ1-1,-,-,TRBV11-2
CASSVYSNEQFF,TGTGCCAGCAGCGTCTACTCCAATGAGCAGTTCTTC,TRBJ2-1,-,-,TRBV9
CASSLGAGVNTEAFF,TGTGCCAGCAGCTTAGGGGCGGGGGTGAACACTGAAGCTTTCTTT,TRBJ1-1,-,-,TRBV7-6
CASTPGQGSNYGYTF,TGTGCCAGCACACCGGGACAGGGAAGTAACTATGGCTACACCTTC,TRBJ1-2,TRBD1,-,TRBV6-1
CASSFRRGATDTQYF,TGTGCCAGCAGCTTCCGCCGGGGGGCCACAGATACGCAGTATTTT,TRBJ2-3,-,-,TRBV7-8
CASSQGFRRNTEAFF,TGCGCCAGCAGCCAAGGTTTTCGCAGGAACACTGAAGCTTTCTTT,TRBJ1-1,-,-,TRBV4-3
CASSWTSYTDTQYF,TGTGCCAGCAGTTGGACTAGCTACACAGATACGCAGTATTTT,TRBJ2-3,TRBD2,-,TRBV2
CASSSDRGLGNTIYF,TGTGCCAGCAGTTCGGACAGGGGGCTCGGAAACACCATATATTTT,TRBJ1-3,TRBD1,-,TRBV5-4
CASSGQHGNQPQHF,TGTGCCAGCAGTGGACAGCACGGAAATCAGCCCCAGCATTTT,TRBJ1-5,-,-,TRBV21-1
CASSVGTGSQKYF,-,TRBJ2-5,-,-,TRBV2
CASSVLGAPTDTQYF,TGTGCCAGCAGTGTTTTAGGGGCACCCACAGATACGCAGTATTTT,TRBJ2-3,-,-,TRBV2
CASSSQTGNEQYF,TGCGCCAGCAGCTCTCAGACAGGGAACGAGCAGTACTTC,TRBJ2-7,TRBD1,-,TRBV4-3
CASSLGPKMNTEAFF,TGTGCCAGCAGTTTAGGGCCGAAAATGAACACTGAAGCTTTCTTT,TRBJ1-1,-,-,TRBV27
CASSEAPAQIFFYGYTF,TGTGCCAGCAGTGAAGCGCCGGCACAGATATTTTTCTATGGCTACACCTTC,TRBJ1-2,-,-,TRBV6-1
CATQGAPYEQYF,TGTGCCACCCAGGGGGCCCCCTACGAGCAGTACTTC,TRBJ2-7,TRBD1,once,TRBV2
CASSQDYSYEQYF,TGCGCCAGCAGCCAAGACTACTCCTACGAGCAGTACTTC,TRBJ2-7,-,-,TRBV4-3
CASSLSRTGANEKLFF,TGTGCCAGCAGCTTGTCCCGGACAGGGGCTAATGAAAAACTGTTTTTT,TRBJ1-4,TRBD1,-,TRBV7-9
CASSKALIFTGPTYEQYF,TGTGCCAGCAGCAAAGCGCTTATCTTCACAGGCCCAACCTACGAGCAGTACTTC,TRBJ2-7,-,-,TRBV21-1
CASKRGSSYNSPLHF,TGTGCCAGCAAAAGAGGCAGCTCCTATAATTCACCCCTCCACTTT,TRBJ1-6,-,-,TRBV28
CASTENSPLHF,TGCGCCAGTACAGAGAATTCACCCCTCCACTTT,TRBJ1-6,-,once,TRBV10-2
CSAQQANYGYTF,TGCAGCGCCCAACAGGCCAACTATGGCTACACCTTC,TRBJ1-2,-,-,TRBV29-1
CASSPTGRTEAFF,TGTGCCAGCAGCCCGACAGGGCGTACTGAAGCTTTCTTT,TRBJ1-1,TRBD1,few,TRBV7-8
CASSDTTRDRNSPLHF,TGTGCCAGCAGCGATACGACTCGGGACAGAAATTCACCCCTCCACTTT,TRBJ1-6,TRBD1,-,TRBV7-2
CASSPGQGPYEQYF,TGTGCCAGCAGCCCGGGACAGGGCCCCTACGAGCAGTACTTC,TRBJ2-7,TRBD1,-,TRBV14
CSARLYEQYF,TGCAGTGCTAGACTCTACGAGCAGTACTTC,TRBJ2-7,-,-,TRBV20-1
CASSFKLETSGGAYEQYF,TGCGCCAGCAGCTTCAAACTAGAGACTAGCGGGGGGGCCTACGAGCAGTACTTC,TRBJ2-7,TRBD2,-,TRBV5-1
CASSLSVVSYEQYF,TGTGCCAGCAGTTTAAGCGTAGTCTCCTACGAGCAGTACTTC,TRBJ2-7,-,-,TRBV27
CASSLAELADYEQYF,TGTGCCAGCAGCTTAGCGGAGCTAGCCGACTACGAGCAGTACTTC,TRBJ2-7,-,-,TRBV11-1
CASSAGRGNEQFF,TGCGCCAGCAGCGCTGGCAGGGGCAATGAGCAGTTCTTC,TRBJ2-1,-,-,TRBV5-1
CASSFWPGSSGNTIYF,TGCGCCAGCAGCTTCTGGCCCGGGAGCTCTGGAAACACCATATATTTT,TRBJ1-3,-,medium-sized,TRBV5-1
CARTGQGGTSRNQPQHF,TGCGCCAGGACCGGACAGGGGGGGACATCTCGCAATCAGCCCCAGCATTTT,TRBJ1-5,TRBD1,-,TRBV10-1
CASSQDSSYNSPLHF,TGCGCCAGCAGCCAAGACAGCTCCTATAATTCACCCCTCCACTTT,TRBJ1-6,-,-,TRBV4-3